This T cell receptor (beta chain) was identified in a study of blood T cell repertoires in COVID-19. Only in-frame clones appear in the TCRdb table, and some are missing; sequencing was by immunoSEQ multiplex PCR. This table holds approximately 90,000 clones, about 91% found once. The V and J ends lost 0 bases and 0 bases, in that order; junction bases with no gene match: 7. CDR1 and CDR2 from the germline V gene are LGHDT and YNNKEL (reference sequence). CDR3 length: 18 amino acids. The sequence was obtained from a man aged 60 to 69 with acute or convalescent COVID-19. This chain joins TRBV3-1 (or the pseudogene TRBV3-2) and TRBJ2-3; 9 bases are shared with TRBD2. The sequenced sample was peripheral blood. CDR3 DNA sequence: TGTGCCAGCAGCCAAGACCCTAGGCGGGAGGGAAGCACAGATACGCAGTATTTT. Its protein product is CASSQDPRREGSTDTQYF.